The rows below give T cell receptor beta chains drawn from one sample of a study of regulatory T cells in long-lasting Graves disease. A single record per CDR3 protein comes from TCRdb applying MiXCR to the multiplex PCR reads. Of hundreds of thousands of distinct CDR3 sequences listed, 20% to 25% are singletons. Source: peripheral blood mononuclear cells (PBMCs), taken when the disease was refractory, from a patient treated with antithyroid drugs. These receptors originate from a female donor with Graves disease. Both conserved end residues are part of each CDR3. D genes are given only for firm matches. Clone sizes are given selectively: once, few, many, or a class where the clone is expanded.

>TRBV4-2|many|TRBJ1-1|-
CASSQDGRNTEAFF
TGTGCCAGCAGCCAAGACGGTAGGAACACTGAAGCTTTCTTT
>TRBV19|-|TRBJ1-2|-
CASSYLDEANYGYTF
TGTGCCAGTTCTTACTTGGACGAGGCCAACTATGGCTACACCTTC
>TRBV5-1|-|TRBJ1-1|-
CASSLADRQNTEAFF
TGCGCCAGCAGCTTGGCCGACAGGCAAAACACTGAAGCTTTCTTT
>TRBV11-1|few|TRBJ2-2|-
CASSADNTGELFF
TGTGCCAGCAGCGCGGATAACACCGGGGAGCTGTTTTTT
>TRBV7-2|-|TRBJ1-4|-
CASSLSIWAGDTNEKLFF
TGTGCCAGCAGCTTGAGTATTTGGGCCGGGGACACTAATGAAAAACTGTTTTTT
>TRBV5-1|many|TRBJ2-7|-
CASSAEYEQYF
TGCGCCAGCAGCGCGGAGTACGAGCAGTACTTC
>TRBV28|many|TRBJ1-1|-
CASSPPGGYTEAFF
TGTGCCAGCAGTCCCCCGGGGGGTTACACTGAAGCTTTCTTT
>TRBV5-1|-|TRBJ1-3|-
CASSLFTGPLRYF
TGCGCCAGCAGCTTATTTACAGGCCCATTAAGATATTTT
>TRBV28|many|TRBJ1-1|-
CASSLGASMNTEAFF
TGTGCCAGCAGCTTGGGGGCCAGCATGAACACTGAAGCTTTCTTT
>TRBV9|many|TRBJ1-5|-
CASSESYSNQPQHF
TGTGCCAGCAGCGAATCCTATAGCAATCAGCCCCAGCATTTT
>TRBV6-1|few|TRBJ1-1|TRBD1
CASSHRRGLNTEAFF
TGTGCCAGCAGTCACCGCAGGGGGTTGAACACTGAAGCTTTCTTT
>TRBV28|many|TRBJ2-2|-
CASSLALDMTNTGELFF
TGTGCCAGCAGTCTCGCCCTCGATATGACGAACACCGGGGAGCTGTTTTTT
>TRBV19|-|TRBJ1-5|TRBD1
CASGKTGGTSNQPQHF
TGTGCCAGCGGGAAAACAGGGGGCACTAGCAATCAGCCCCAGCATTTT
>TRBV6-1|many|TRBJ2-7|-
CASTLPLGTLTYEQYF
TGTGCCAGCACCTTGCCTCTCGGGACGCTGACCTACGAGCAGTACTTC
>TRBV20-1|-|TRBJ2-7|-
CSAESAQSSYEQYF
TGCAGTGCTGAGTCCGCCCAGAGCTCCTACGAGCAGTACTTC
>TRBV27|many|TRBJ1-6|-
CASSLRPGWALHF
TGTGCCAGCAGTTTAAGGCCGGGTTGGGCCCTCCACTTT
>TRBV3-1|many|TRBJ1-2|-
CASSSGIPGYTF
TGTGCCAGCAGCTCAGGGATCCCTGGCTACACCTTC
>TRBV27|many|TRBJ1-2|TRBD1
CASSSTGFGYTF
TGTGCCAGCAGTTCGACAGGGTTTGGCTACACCTTC
>TRBV28|few|TRBJ2-1|-
CASSSLRTIASSYNEQFF
TGTGCCAGCAGTTCGCTCCGGACTATTGCAAGCTCCTACAATGAGCAGTTCTTC
>TRBV28|many|TRBJ2-5|TRBD1
CASRPGQAYQETQYF
TGTGCCAGCCGCCCAGGACAGGCGTACCAAGAGACCCAGTACTTC
>TRBV12-3/TRBV12-4|many|TRBJ1-2|TRBD1
CASTRDRTSGYTF
TGTGCCAGCACCCGGGACAGAACGTCCGGCTACACCTTC
>TRBV14|few|TRBJ1-2|-
CASSQARTGSYGYTF
TGTGCCAGCAGCCAAGCGAGAACAGGGTCTTATGGCTACACCTTC
>TRBV12-3/TRBV12-4|many|TRBJ1-5|TRBD1
CASSLLGQGIGNQPQHF
TGTGCCAGCAGCCTCCTGGGACAGGGAATAGGGAATCAGCCCCAGCATTTT
>TRBV19|few|TRBJ1-6|TRBD1
CASTGGASPLHF
TGTGCCAGCACAGGGGGCGCTTCACCCCTCCACTTT
>TRBV6-2/TRBV6-3|few|TRBJ1-1|-
CASSYDVGYVGNTEAFF
TGTGCCAGCAGTTACGATGTAGGGTATGTGGGGAACACTGAAGCTTTCTTT
>TRBV6-1|many|TRBJ2-7|-
CASGASYEQYF
TGTGCCAGCGGAGCGTCCTACGAGCAGTACTTC
>TRBV4-1|-|TRBJ2-1|-
CASSQTENTPIEQFF
TGCGCCAGCAGCCAGACAGAGAATACCCCCATCGAGCAGTTCTTC
>TRBV6-1|-|TRBJ1-6|TRBD1
CASSRQGRGSPLHF
TGTGCCAGCAGTAGACAGGGACGAGGGTCACCCCTCCACTTT
>TRBV10-3|-|TRBJ2-7|TRBD1
CAISGPGQSSYEQYF
TGTGCCATCAGTGGGCCGGGACAGTCCTCCTACGAGCAGTACTTC
>TRBV4-2|few|TRBJ2-2|TRBD2
CASSQASGAYQNTGELFF
TGTGCCAGCAGCCAAGCTAGCGGGGCCTATCAGAACACCGGGGAGCTGTTTTTT
>TRBV13|many|TRBJ1-6|-
CASSLQMGDSPLHF
TGTGCCAGCAGCTTACAAATGGGGGATTCACCCCTCCACTTT
>TRBV5-1|-|TRBJ2-2|TRBD1
CASSSTGYTGELFF
TGCGCCAGCAGCTCGACAGGGTACACCGGGGAGCTGTTTTTT
>TRBV11-3|-|TRBJ1-2|TRBD1
CASSLAGGLGCGYTF
TGTGCCAGCAGCTTAGCAGGGGGCTTGGGCTGTGGCTACACCTTC
>TRBV6-5|few|TRBJ1-2|-
CASSYSGSGYGYTF
TGTGCCAGCAGTTACTCGGGGTCTGGCTATGGCTACACCTTC
>TRBV28|many|TRBJ2-5|TRBD2
CASSLYSGLVNEQWETQYF
TGTGCCAGCAGTTTATACTCGGGACTAGTTAATGAGCAATGGGAGACCCAGTACTTC
>TRBV4-1|-|TRBJ2-7|TRBD1
CASSQWTGGPYEQYF
TGCGCCAGCAGCCAGTGGACAGGGGGCCCCTACGAGCAGTACTTC
>TRBV11-3|many|TRBJ2-7|TRBD1
CASSLRQGTNDEQYF
TGTGCCAGCAGCTTGAGACAGGGGACAAATGACGAGCAGTACTTC
>TRBV2|many|TRBJ1-2|-
CASSGAGSTSYGYTF
TGTGCCAGCAGTGGGGCCGGCAGTACTTCATATGGCTACACCTTC
>TRBV19|few|TRBJ2-5|-
CASSAELGRTQYF
TGTGCCAGTAGTGCCGAACTAGGCAGGACCCAGTACTTC
>TRBV5-1|few|TRBJ2-2|-
CASSLEDTGELFF
TGCGCCAGCAGCTTAGAGGACACCGGGGAGCTGTTTTTT
>TRBV13|many|TRBJ1-2|-
CASSLRGRTYGYTF
TGTGCCAGCAGCTTACGGGGGCGAACCTATGGCTACACCTTC
>TRBV5-1|many|TRBJ1-1|-
CASSLSDSLPTEAFF
TGCGCCAGCAGCTTGTCTGACAGCTTGCCCACTGAAGCTTTCTTT
>TRBV7-2|many|TRBJ2-4|-
CASSPNLAKNIQYF
TGTGCCAGCAGCCCAAACTTAGCCAAAAACATTCAGTACTTC
>TRBV28|few|TRBJ2-1|TRBD1
CASSTGGKDEQFF
TGTGCCAGCAGTACAGGGGGAAAGGATGAGCAGTTCTTC
>TRBV5-1|few|TRBJ1-1|-
CASSLGEGRETEAFF
TGCGCCAGCAGCTTGGGGGAGGGAAGGGAGACTGAAGCTTTCTTT
>TRBV7-8|-|TRBJ2-7|TRBD2
CASSPLAGGLSYEQYF
TGTGCCAGCAGCCCCCTAGCGGGGGGGCTTTCCTACGAGCAGTACTTC
>TRBV19|many|TRBJ1-2|-
CASTPTGNYGYTF
TGTGCCAGTACCCCTACGGGGAACTATGGCTACACCTTC
>TRBV27|-|TRBJ1-1|TRBD1
CASSSWDRVEAFF
TGTGCCAGCAGCTCTTGGGACAGGGTTGAAGCTTTCTTT
>TRBV27|few|TRBJ2-4|-
CASSLSSTGRKGGNIQYF
TGTGCCAGCAGTCTCAGTTCGACAGGGAGAAAGGGGGGAAACATTCAGTACTTC
>TRBV28|many|TRBJ2-5|TRBD2
CASRPAGIQETQYF
TGTGCCAGCCGTCCAGCGGGGATTCAAGAGACCCAGTACTTC
>TRBV27|many|TRBJ1-2|-
CASSYKPPGPEGGYTF
TGTGCCAGCAGTTACAAACCTCCGGGACCAGAAGGGGGCTACACCTTC
>TRBV2|many|TRBJ2-5|-
CASQREETQYF
TGTGCCAGCCAGAGAGAAGAGACCCAGTACTTC
>TRBV24-1|many|TRBJ1-4|-
CATSDPPGGGELFF
TGTGCCACCAGTGATCCCCCGGGAGGGGGGGAACTGTTTTTT
>TRBV7-9|many|TRBJ1-2|-
CASSLALIQGYTF
TGTGCCAGCAGCTTAGCGCTCATTCAGGGCTACACCTTC
>TRBV20-1|-|TRBJ2-3|-
CSARLGTTDTQYF
TGCAGTGCTAGATTGGGTACCACAGATACGCAGTATTTT